These 17 T cell receptor beta chains originate from one sample sequenced in a study of spatial heterogeneity in lung cancer (dated by TCRdb to the late 2010s). The sample's time point label is to be understood as: sample taken at primary tumor resection. Without any cell sorting, TCR sequencing was performed on whole RNA extracted either from tumor and nontumor lung tissue or from cryopreserved PBMC samples. Libraries were built with 5' RACE. Sequencing was performed on a NextSeq 500. TCRdb reanalyzed the raw reads on its own, using fastp at Q25 for trimming and MiXCR for clone calling, and kept in-frame beta chains. Each record represents a unique CDR3 protein, reported with the most common genes and DNA among its rows. For this sample there are more than 20,000 distinct CDR3 sequences; roughly 12% appear just once. Roughly 26% of the sample rests with the top ten. This material consisted of PBMCs, taken at surgery. The origin of the receptors is a female donor with early-stage non-small cell lung cancer.

This clonotype has ten or more counts. The CDR3 DNA is TGTGCCACCGCCTCGATCGGACAGGGACGGGAGACCCAGTACTTC. It yields the protein CATASIGQGRETQYF. The gene calls are TRBV24-1 and TRBJ2-5, with TRBD1 matching over 8 bases. Germline CDR1 KGHDR, CDR2 SFDVKD. The length of the CDR3 is 15 residues. J was trimmed by 5 bases and V by 9 bases; bases with no gene match: 13.

Many counts were recorded for this clonotype. The chain has TRBV7-3 and TRBJ1-2, with D unclear. The germline V gene has CDR1 SGHTA and CDR2 FQGTGA. Trimming removed 4 bases from V and 1 base from J, with 7 bases in between. There are 13 residues in the CDR3. CDR3 coding DNA: TGTGCCAGCAGCTCGGACGGTAACTATGGCTACACCTTC. It codes for CASSSDGNYGYTF.

Ten or more counts support this clonotype. J is TRBJ2-2 and V is TRBV9; 7 positions agree with TRBD2. Germline-derived CDR1 and CDR2 are SGDLS and YYNGEE. CDR3 size: 17 residues. The junction had 12 bases not matched to a gene; V was cut back by 2 bases and J by 5 bases. The CDR3 is CASSVFQSGTRTGELFF. For the CDR3, the DNA is TGTGCCAGCAGCGTCTTTCAAAGCGGGACCCGTACCGGGGAGCTGTTTTTT.

This clonotype was recorded at least ten times. The CDR3 region is CSVTAGGWLEQYF. As DNA, the CDR3 is TGCAGCGTTACGGCGGGAGGGTGGCTCGAGCAGTACTTC. The chain employs TRBV29-1 and TRBJ2-7, with 9 nucleotides matching TRBD2. The CDR3 sequence is 13 residues long. V lost 5 bases to trimming and J lost 6 bases; unmatched junction nucleotides: 8. Germline CDR1 reads SQVTM; CDR2 reads ANQGSEA.

In its sample, this clonotype was seen many times. The V gene is TRBV12-3 or TRBV12-4, the J gene TRBJ2-2; a weak D match, TRBD2 (6 bases). The CDR3 consists of 13 residues. V was pared by 7 bases and J by 5 bases, with 11 bases between. The CDR3 DNA follows: TGTGCCAGCAAACCCGCGGGAACCGGGGAGCTGTTTTTT. The encoded protein is CASKPAGTGELFF.

This clonotype is medium-sized within its sample. This CDR3 is CSAPTQQGIGSNQPQHF. CDR3 coding DNA: TGCAGTGCTCCGACTCAACAGGGGATCGGTAGCAATCAGCCCCAGCATTTT. V gene TRBV20-1 combines with J gene TRBJ1-5; 7 nucleotides line up with TRBD1. CDR3 length: 17 amino acids. Trimming at V came to 5 bases and at J to 0 bases, leaving 13 bases not matched to a gene. Germline V lookup: CDR1 DFQATT, CDR2 SNEGSKA (reference sequence).

As to this clonotype: A much larger clone differs from this one at a single base, so this may be a read error. V usage is TRBV3-1 and J usage is TRBJ2-1, with 12 bases identical to TRBD2. This CDR3 spans 17 amino acids. The germline CDR1 and CDR2 sequences are LGHDT and YNNKEL (reference sequence). The CDR3 DNA is TGTGCCAGCAGGGAAACTAGCGGGGGGTTCATGCGCAATGAGCAGATCTTC. It is translated as CASRETSGGFMRNEQIF.

This clonotype was recorded many times. The chain couples TRBV27 to TRBJ2-1; the D is unclear. Germline V lookup: CDR1 MNHEY, CDR2 SMNVEV (reference sequence). Trimming shortened V by 4 bases and J by 0 bases, and 7 bases separated the two germline ends. This CDR3 has 14 amino acids. The CDR3 DNA follows: TGTGCCAGCAGTTCCCAAGGCTCCTACAATGAGCAGTTCTTC. Translated: CASSSQGSYNEQFF.

V is TRBV19 and J is TRBJ2-1; D may correspond to TRBD1 or TRBD2 (5 bases each). V was pared by 0 bases and J by 8 bases, with 14 bases between. The CDR3 has 15 residues. Germline V gives CDR1 LNHDA, CDR2 SQIVND (reference sequence). In DNA, the CDR3 is TGTGCCAGTAGTATAGATCAGGGACCTGGCGATGAGCAGTTCTTC. Residues: CASSIDQGPGDEQFF.

This clonotype was recorded many times. This sequence joins TRBV20-1 and TRBJ2-7; 13 bases align to TRBD2. The CDR3 contains 17 residues. J gave up 2 bases and V 3 bases, and 10 bases lay outside the gene matches. Germline V gene lookup returns CDR1 DFQATT and CDR2 SNEGSKA (reference sequence). CDR3 sequence: CSASPRPGTSGAYEQYV. DNA for the CDR3: TGCAGTGCTAGTCCCAGACCCGGGACTAGCGGGGCCTACGAGCAGTACGTC.

This clonotype came up many times. The CDR3 DNA follows: TGTGCCAGCAGTCTCGGGACAACTCTTCTTAGCACAGATACGCAGTATTTT. Its protein product is CASSLGTTLLSTDTQYF. The chain uses TRBV25-1 and TRBJ2-3, with D possibly being TRBD1 (6 bases). Per germline, CDR1 MGHDK and CDR2 SYGVNS. The length of the CDR3 is 17 residues. Trimming took off 5 bases at V and 0 bases at J, with 18 bases between the two ends.

This clonotype was seen ten or more times. The chain has TRBV6-5 and TRBJ2-7; 10 bases agree with TRBD2. Germline V gene lookup returns CDR1 MNHEY and CDR2 SVGAGI. V dropped 5 bases and J dropped 6; count of bases not matched to a gene: 10. The CDR3 consists of 15 residues. CDR3 bases: TGTGCCAGCAGTCGGACTTCTAGCGGGAGCGGCGAGCAGTACTTC. Translating gives CASSRTSSGSGEQYF.

This clonotype has ten or more counts. The gene calls are TRBV11-2 and TRBJ2-1; tentative D call: TRBD2 (6 bases). The V end was cut by 5 bases, the J end by 6 bases, with 20 bases between. Germline lookup yields CDR1 SGHAT and CDR2 FQNNGV. The CDR3 extends over 16 amino acids. The CDR3, as DNA: TGTGCCAGCAGCCCGCGGGGTGTTCAAAACCTCAATGAGCAGTTCTTC. Its protein product is CASSPRGVQNLNEQFF.

At least ten counts were recorded for this clonotype. V and J are TRBV28 and TRBJ2-7; 8 bases match TRBD2. Per the germline V gene, CDR1 is MDHEN and CDR2 is SYDVKM. This CDR3 region has 14 residues. Unmatched junction bases numbered 5, after V lost 5 bases and J lost 2 bases. The CDR3 bases are TGTGCCAGCAGTAGACTAGCGCTCCCCTACGAGCAGTACTTC. Translating it yields CASSRLALPYEQYF.

The chain recombines TRBV20-1 with TRBJ1-2; 9 bases line up with TRBD1. The CDR3 runs 15 residues. The V segment lost 1 base and the J segment 12 bases; nucleotides outside the gene matches: 15. Looked up from germline, CDR1 is DFQATT and CDR2 is SNEGSKA (reference sequence). Here the CDR3 reads CSARAATGGGGQDTF. The CDR3 nucleotides are TGCAGTGCTAGAGCGGCTACAGGGGGCGGGGGACAGGACACCTTC.

This chain uses TRBV28 with TRBJ2-7, with a weak D call TRBD1 (5 bases). Trimming shortened V by 2 bases and J by 2 bases, and 7 bases separated the two germline ends. This CDR3 region has 13 residues. In germline, CDR1 is MDHEN, CDR2 SYDVKM. The CDR3 region is CASSLTGAYEQYF. The CDR3 coding sequence is TGTGCCAGCAGTTTAACAGGCGCCTACGAGCAGTACTTC.

The rearrangement joins TRBV30 to TRBJ2-6, with 8 bases aligning to TRBD2. The CDR3 spans 16 residues. Losses at the gene ends were 3 bases for V and 0 bases for J; bases not matched to a gene: 4. Germline V gene lookup returns CDR1 GTSNPN and CDR2 SVGIG (reference sequence). The CDR3 sequence is CAWSGGANSGANVLTF. The CDR3 bases are TGTGCCTGGAGCGGGGGGGCAAACTCTGGGGCCAACGTCCTGACTTTC.